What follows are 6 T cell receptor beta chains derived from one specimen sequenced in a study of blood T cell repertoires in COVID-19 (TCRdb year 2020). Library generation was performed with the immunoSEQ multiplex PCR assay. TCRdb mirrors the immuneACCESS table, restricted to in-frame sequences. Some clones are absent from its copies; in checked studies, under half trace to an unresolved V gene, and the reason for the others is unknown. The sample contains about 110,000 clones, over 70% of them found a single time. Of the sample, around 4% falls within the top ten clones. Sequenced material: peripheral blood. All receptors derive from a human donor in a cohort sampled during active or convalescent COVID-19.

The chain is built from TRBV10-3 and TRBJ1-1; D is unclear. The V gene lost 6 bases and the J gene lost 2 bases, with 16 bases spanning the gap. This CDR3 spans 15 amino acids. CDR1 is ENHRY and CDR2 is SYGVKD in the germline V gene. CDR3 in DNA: TGTGCCATCAGCGGAGATCACAGACTAAACACTGAAGCTTTCTTT. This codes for CAISGDHRLNTEAFF.

The CDR3 sequence is CATLASGGSYEQYF. As DNA, the CDR3 is TGTGCCACCCTCGCCAGCGGGGGATCCTACGAGCAGTACTTC. This rearrangement joins TRBV10-3 to TRBJ2-7; 8 bases line up with TRBD2. Losses at the gene ends were 10 bases for V and 1 base for J; bases not matched to a gene: 9. Germline V CDR1 and CDR2: ENHRY, SYGVKD. The CDR3 sequence is 14 residues long.

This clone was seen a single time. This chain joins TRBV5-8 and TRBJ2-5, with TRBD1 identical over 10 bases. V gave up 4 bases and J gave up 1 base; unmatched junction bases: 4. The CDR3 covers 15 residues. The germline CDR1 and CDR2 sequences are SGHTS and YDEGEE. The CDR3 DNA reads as TGTGCCAGCAGCGTGGGACAGGGGATCCAAGAGACCCAGTACTTC. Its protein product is CASSVGQGIQETQYF.

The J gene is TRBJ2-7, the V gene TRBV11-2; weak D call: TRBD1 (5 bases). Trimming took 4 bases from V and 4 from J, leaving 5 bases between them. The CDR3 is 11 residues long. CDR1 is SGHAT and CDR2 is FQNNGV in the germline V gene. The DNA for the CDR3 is TGTGCCAGCAGCTCAGGGTACGAGCAGTACTTC. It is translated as CASSSGYEQYF.

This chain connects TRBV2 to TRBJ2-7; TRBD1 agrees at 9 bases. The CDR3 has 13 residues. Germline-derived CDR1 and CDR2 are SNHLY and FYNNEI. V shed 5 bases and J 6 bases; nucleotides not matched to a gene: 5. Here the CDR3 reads CASSRQGGGEQYF. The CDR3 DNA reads TGTGCCAGCAGTAGACAGGGGGGTGGCGAGCAGTACTTC.

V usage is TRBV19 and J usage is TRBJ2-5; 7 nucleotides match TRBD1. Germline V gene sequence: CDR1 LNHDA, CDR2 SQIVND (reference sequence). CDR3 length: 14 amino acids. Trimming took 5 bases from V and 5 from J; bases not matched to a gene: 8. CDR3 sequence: CASSATGVFETQYF. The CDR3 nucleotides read TGTGCCAGTAGTGCAACAGGGGTTTTCGAGACCCAGTACTTC.